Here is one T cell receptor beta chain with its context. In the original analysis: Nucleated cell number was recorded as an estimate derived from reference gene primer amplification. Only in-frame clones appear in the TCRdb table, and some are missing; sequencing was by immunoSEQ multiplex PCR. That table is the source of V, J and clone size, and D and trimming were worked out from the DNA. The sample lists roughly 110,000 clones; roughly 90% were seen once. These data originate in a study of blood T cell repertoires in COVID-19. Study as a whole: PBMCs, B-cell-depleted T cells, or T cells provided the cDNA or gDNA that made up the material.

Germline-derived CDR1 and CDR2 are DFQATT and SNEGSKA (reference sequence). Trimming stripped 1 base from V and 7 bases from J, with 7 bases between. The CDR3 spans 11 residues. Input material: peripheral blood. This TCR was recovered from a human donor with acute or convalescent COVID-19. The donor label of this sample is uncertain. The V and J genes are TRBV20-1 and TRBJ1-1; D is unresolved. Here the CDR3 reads CSARGGGEAFF. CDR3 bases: TGCAGTGCTAGAGGAGGAGGTGAAGCTTTCTTT.